This paragraph covers one T cell receptor (beta chain) sequence. Authors' processing steps: Counts of nucleated cells, estimated from reference gene primer amplification, were obtained. Clones were sequenced by immunoSEQ multiplex PCR, and TCRdb holds only the in-frame ones, with some missing. The V and J calls and clone size come from that table; D and trimming were worked out from the DNA. The table lists some 120,000 clones, more than 90% of them singletons. The sample belongs to a study of blood T cell repertoires in COVID-19. Study background: Sites across the United States, Italy and Spain contributed samples from acute and convalescent COVID-19. In each case, the material was cDNA or gDNA derived from T cells, B-cell-depleted T cells, or PBMCs.

This CDR3 region has 16 residues. V was cut by 0 bases and J by 3 bases, with 14 bases left in between. Germline CDR1 and CDR2: MGHRA and YSYEKL. Sequencing was carried out using peripheral blood. The clonotype was recovered from a man in his fifties or sixties with active COVID-19. The chain employs TRBV4-1 and TRBJ1-1; weak D call: TRBD1 (6 bases). The CDR3 DNA sequence: TGCGCCAGCAGCCAAGATGGAAACAGGGCGTACACTGAAGCTTTCTTT. It specifies CASSQDGNRAYTEAFF.